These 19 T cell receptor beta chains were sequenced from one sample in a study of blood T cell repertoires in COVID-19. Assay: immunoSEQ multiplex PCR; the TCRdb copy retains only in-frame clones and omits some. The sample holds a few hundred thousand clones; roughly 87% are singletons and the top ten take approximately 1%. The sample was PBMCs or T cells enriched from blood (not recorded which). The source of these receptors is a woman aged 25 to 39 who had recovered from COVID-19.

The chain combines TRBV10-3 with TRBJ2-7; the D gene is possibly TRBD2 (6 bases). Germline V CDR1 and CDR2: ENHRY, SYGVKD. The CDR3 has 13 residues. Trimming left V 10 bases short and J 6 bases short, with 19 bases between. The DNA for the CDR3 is TGTGCCACGGCGCGGGACCTTGTCATCGAGCAGTACTTC. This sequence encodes CATARDLVIEQYF.

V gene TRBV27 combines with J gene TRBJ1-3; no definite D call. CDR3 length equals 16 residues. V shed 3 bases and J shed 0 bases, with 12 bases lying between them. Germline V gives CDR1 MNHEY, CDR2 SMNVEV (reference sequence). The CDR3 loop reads CASSFGLPGSGNTIYF. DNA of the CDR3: TGTGCCAGCAGTTTTGGGCTCCCAGGCTCTGGAAACACCATATATTTT.

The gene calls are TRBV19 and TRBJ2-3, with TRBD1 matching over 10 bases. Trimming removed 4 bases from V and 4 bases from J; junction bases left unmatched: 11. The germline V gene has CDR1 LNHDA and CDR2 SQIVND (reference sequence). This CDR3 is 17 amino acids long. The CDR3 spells CASSTRSHGQGADTQYF. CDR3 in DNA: TGTGCCAGTAGTACTAGGAGTCATGGACAGGGGGCAGATACGCAGTATTTT.

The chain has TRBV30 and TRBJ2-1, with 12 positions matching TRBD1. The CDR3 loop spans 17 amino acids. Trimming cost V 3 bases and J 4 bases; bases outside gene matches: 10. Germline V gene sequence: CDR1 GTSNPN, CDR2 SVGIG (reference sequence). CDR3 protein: CAWRDTGTGGRYNEQFF. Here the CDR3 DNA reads TGTGCCTGGAGGGATACCGGGACAGGGGGCCGGTACAATGAGCAGTTCTTC. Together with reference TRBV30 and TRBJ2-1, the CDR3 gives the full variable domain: SQTIHQWPATLVQPVGSPLSLECTVEGTSNPNLYWYRQAAGRGLQLLFYSVGIGQISSEVPQNLSASRPQDRQFILSSKKLLLSDSGFYLCAWRDTGTGGRYNEQFFGPGTRLTVL.

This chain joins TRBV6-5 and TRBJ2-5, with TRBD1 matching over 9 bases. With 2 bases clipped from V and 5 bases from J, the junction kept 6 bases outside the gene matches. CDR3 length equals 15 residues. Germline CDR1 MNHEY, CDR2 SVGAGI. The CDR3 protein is CASSYTTTGGETQYF. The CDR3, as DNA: TGTGCCAGCAGTTACACTACGACAGGGGGGGAGACCCAGTACTTC.

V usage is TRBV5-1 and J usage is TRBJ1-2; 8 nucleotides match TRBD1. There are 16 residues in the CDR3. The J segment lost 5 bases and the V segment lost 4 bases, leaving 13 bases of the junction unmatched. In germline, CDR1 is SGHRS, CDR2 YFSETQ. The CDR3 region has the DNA TGCGCCAGCAGCGGCGGGACAGGCGCCACAGTTTATGGCTACACCTTC. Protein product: CASSGGTGATVYGYTF.

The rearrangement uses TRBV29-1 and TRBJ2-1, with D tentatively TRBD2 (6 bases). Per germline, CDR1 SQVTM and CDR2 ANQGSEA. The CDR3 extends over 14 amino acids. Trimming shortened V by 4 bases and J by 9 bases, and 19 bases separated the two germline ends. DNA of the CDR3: TGCAGCGTTGGCCCGGGACCTACGGGGGTTGAGCAGTTCTTC. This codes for CSVGPGPTGVEQFF.

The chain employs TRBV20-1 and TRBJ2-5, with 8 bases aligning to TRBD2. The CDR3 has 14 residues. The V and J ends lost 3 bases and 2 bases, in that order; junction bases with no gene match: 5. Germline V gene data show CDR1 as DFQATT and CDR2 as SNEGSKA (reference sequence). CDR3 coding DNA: TGCAGTGCTAGTTCGGGGGGGTCACAAGAGACCCAGTACTTC. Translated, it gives CSASSGGSQETQYF.

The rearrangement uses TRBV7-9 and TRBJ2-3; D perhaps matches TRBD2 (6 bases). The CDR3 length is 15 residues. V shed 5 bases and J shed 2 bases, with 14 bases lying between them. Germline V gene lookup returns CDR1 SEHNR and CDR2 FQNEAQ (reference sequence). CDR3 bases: TGTGCCAGCAGCCAGGGCCGCGGGGCCACAGATACGCAGTATTTT. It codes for CASSQGRGATDTQYF.

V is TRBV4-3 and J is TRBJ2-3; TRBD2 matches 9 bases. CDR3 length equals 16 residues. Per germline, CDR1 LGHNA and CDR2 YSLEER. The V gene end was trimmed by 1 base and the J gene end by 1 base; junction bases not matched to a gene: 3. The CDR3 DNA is TGCGCCAGCAGCCAAGGGGAGCGGGGGGGCACAGATACGCAGTATTTT. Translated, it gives CASSQGERGGTDTQYF.

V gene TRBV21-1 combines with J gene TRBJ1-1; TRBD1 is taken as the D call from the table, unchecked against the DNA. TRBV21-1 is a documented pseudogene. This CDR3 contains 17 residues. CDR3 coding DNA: TGTGCCAGCAGCAAGGGTCGCAGGGGGCGGAAAAACACTGAAGCTTTCTTT. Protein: CASSKGRRGRKNTEAFF.

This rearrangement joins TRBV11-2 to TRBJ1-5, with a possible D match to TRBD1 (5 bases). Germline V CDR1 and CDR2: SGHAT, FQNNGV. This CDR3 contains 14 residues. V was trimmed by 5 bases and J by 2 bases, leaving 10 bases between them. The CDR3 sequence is CASSPAGGNQPQHF. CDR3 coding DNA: TGTGCCAGCAGCCCCGCGGGGGGCAATCAGCCCCAGCATTTT.

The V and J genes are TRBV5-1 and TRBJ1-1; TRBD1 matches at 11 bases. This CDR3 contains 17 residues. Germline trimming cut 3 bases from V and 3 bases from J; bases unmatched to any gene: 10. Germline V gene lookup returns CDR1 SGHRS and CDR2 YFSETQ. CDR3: CASSSLGQGARDTEAFF. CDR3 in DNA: TGCGCCAGCAGCTCCCTCGGACAGGGGGCGCGGGACACTGAAGCTTTCTTT.

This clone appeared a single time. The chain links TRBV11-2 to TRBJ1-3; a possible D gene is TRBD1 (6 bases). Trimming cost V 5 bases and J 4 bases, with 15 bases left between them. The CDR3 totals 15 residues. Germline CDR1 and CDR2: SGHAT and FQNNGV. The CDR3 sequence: CASSPQGNQGNTIYF. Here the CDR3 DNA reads TGTGCCAGCAGCCCCCAGGGGAATCAGGGAAACACCATATATTTT.

CDR3 DNA sequence: TGCGCCAGCAGCTTGGACAGGGGGGTATGGTTCTTC. This encodes CASSLDRGVWFF. The genes are TRBV5-1 and TRBJ2-1; 8 bases are a match to TRBD1. The CDR3 is 12 residues long. The V segment lost 0 bases and the J segment 15 bases; nucleotides outside the gene matches: 5. Germline CDR1 and CDR2: SGHRS and YFSETQ.

The chain's CDR3 is CASRPQGSNEKLFF. The CDR3, as DNA: TGTGCCAGTAGACCACAGGGGTCTAATGAAAAACTGTTTTTT. The chain uses TRBV19 and TRBJ1-4; TRBD1 matches at 7 bases. V was pared by 6 bases and J by 3 bases, with 4 bases of the junction left unmatched. The germline V gene encodes CDR1 LNHDA and CDR2 SQIVND (reference sequence). There are 14 residues in the CDR3.

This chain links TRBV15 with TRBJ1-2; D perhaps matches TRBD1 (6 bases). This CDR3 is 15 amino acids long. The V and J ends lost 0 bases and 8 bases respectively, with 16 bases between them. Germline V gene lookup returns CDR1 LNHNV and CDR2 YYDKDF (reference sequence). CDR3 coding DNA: TGTGCCACCAGCAGAGATATTCAGGGGATATTGGGCTACACCTTC. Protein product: CATSRDIQGILGYTF.

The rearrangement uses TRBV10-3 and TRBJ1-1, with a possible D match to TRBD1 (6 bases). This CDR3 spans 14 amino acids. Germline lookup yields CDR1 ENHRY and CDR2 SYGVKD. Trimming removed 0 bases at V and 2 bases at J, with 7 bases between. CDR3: CAISESGTNTEAFF. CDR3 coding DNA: TGTGCCATCAGTGAGTCTGGGACAAACACTGAAGCTTTCTTT.

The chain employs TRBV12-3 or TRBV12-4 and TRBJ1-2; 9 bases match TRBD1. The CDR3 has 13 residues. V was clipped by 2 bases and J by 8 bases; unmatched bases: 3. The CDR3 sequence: CASSLRQGDGYTF. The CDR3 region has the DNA TGTGCCAGCAGTTTACGACAGGGGGACGGCTACACCTTC.